The T cell receptor (beta chain) under discussion was sequenced for a study of blood T cell repertoires in COVID-19. Study-level information: From the United States, Italy and Spain came samples of acute and convalescent COVID-19. Sample material is recorded as cDNA or gDNA derived from T cells, B-cell-depleted T cells, or PBMCs.

Germline V gene sequence: CDR1 MNHEY, CDR2 SMNVEV (reference sequence). After removal of 5 bases from V and 5 bases from J, the junction contained 8 bases not matched to a gene. There are 15 residues in the CDR3. Seattle cases were enrolled at active infection and followed longitudinally. Authors' data handling: Researchers report that nucleated cell counts were estimated from reference gene primer amplification. Measured with immunoSEQ multiplex PCR; TCRdb has only the in-frame clones, and not every one. Clone size and V and J calls were adopted from that table, with D and trimming inferred from the DNA. The table includes 140,000 to 150,000 clones, approximately 83% detected once.

What was sequenced was peripheral blood. The chain has TRBV27 and TRBJ1-3, with 8 nucleotides matching TRBD1. The clonotype comes from a woman aged 55-70 years with COVID-19, enrolled during active disease. The CDR3 bases are TGTGCCAGCAGTCTAACAGGGGGAGTGAGAAACACCATATATTTT. Translating gives CASSLTGGVRNTIYF.